Following are 10 T cell receptor beta chains from one sample sequenced in a study of T cell responses to AZD1222 COVID-19 vaccine (dated by TCRdb to 2020 to 2023). Interpreted using the paper, the time point label stands for: about 28 days (+/-7) after the second vaccine dose. Receptor amplification or capture employed the immunoSEQ multiplex PCR assay. TCRdb holds this immuneACCESS table with in-frame rearrangements only. Some clones are missing; in checked studies, unresolved V genes explain under half, and the rest has no known cause. This sample lists approximately 100,000 clones; about 89% were detected once. In total, the top ten clones hold roughly 5.2% of the sample. Sequences were derived from peripheral blood, sampled 28 days after the second AZD1222 dose. Source of these receptors: an adult who received the AZD1222 COVID-19 vaccine.

V gene TRBV6-4 combines with J gene TRBJ1-6, with a possible D match to TRBD1 (5 bases). Germline V gene sequence: CDR1 MRHNA, CDR2 SNTAGT. The CDR3 length is 15 residues. V was pared by 6 bases and J by 0 bases, with 9 bases between. CDR3 region: CASSPGSSYNSPLHF. As DNA, the CDR3 is TGTGCCAGCAGCCCAGGGAGCTCCTATAATTCACCCCTCCACTTT.

J is TRBJ1-4 and V is TRBV5-1; unclear D gene. CDR1 is SGHRS, CDR2 YFSETQ, per germline. The ends were cut back, 1 base at V and 0 bases at J, with 4 bases in the middle. This CDR3 contains 14 residues. CDR3 nucleotides: TGCGCCAGCAGCTTGAAGTCAACTAATGAAAAACTGTTTTTT. This gives the protein CASSLKSTNEKLFF.

The chain recombines TRBV2 with TRBJ2-2; D gene unclear. The CDR3 runs 14 residues. The V gene lost 2 bases and the J gene lost 1 base, with 5 bases spanning the gap. CDR1 is SNHLY, CDR2 FYNNEI, per germline. CDR3: CASSESVNTGELFF. In DNA form, the CDR3 reads TGTGCCAGCAGTGAATCTGTGAACACCGGGGAGCTGTTTTTT.

This clone was detected once. The V call is TRBV5-1, the J call TRBJ2-1; 8 bases agree with TRBD2. Trimming cost V 2 bases and J 4 bases; bases outside gene matches: 5. The germline gives CDR1 SGHRS, CDR2 YFSETQ. The CDR3 sequence is 15 residues long. The CDR3 coding sequence is TGCGCCAGCAGCTTAGCAGCGGGAGCTTACAATGAGCAGTTCTTC. Its translation is CASSLAAGAYNEQFF.

The rearrangement joins TRBV27 to TRBJ2-5; 8 bases are a match to TRBD2. The CDR3 has 14 residues. V trimming: 5 bases; J trimming: 5 bases; junction bases outside the gene matches: 7. From germline, CDR1 is MNHEY and CDR2 SMNVEV (reference sequence). In DNA form, the CDR3 reads TGTGCCAGCAGTAGCGGGGGTGGTTTCGAGACCCAGTACTTC. As protein: CASSSGGGFETQYF.

The V call is TRBV5-1, the J call TRBJ2-5, with 7 bases lining up with TRBD2. The V gene end was trimmed by 5 bases and the J gene end by 1 base; junction bases not matched to a gene: 5. There are 14 residues in the CDR3. In germline, CDR1 is SGHRS, CDR2 YFSETQ. CDR3 protein: CASRVAGFQETQYF. The CDR3 DNA reads TGCGCCAGCAGGGTAGCGGGTTTCCAAGAGACCCAGTACTTC.

This chain's CDR3 is CATSRDTMNTEAFF. In DNA, the CDR3 is TGTGCCACCAGCAGGGACACAATGAACACTGAAGCTTTCTTT. The chain is built from TRBV15 and TRBJ1-1, with a possible D match to TRBD1 (5 bases). The CDR3 runs to 14 residues. Trimming took off 3 bases at V and 0 bases at J, with 8 bases between the two ends. Germline V gene sequence: CDR1 LNHNV, CDR2 YYDKDF (reference sequence).

This chain joins TRBV25-1 and TRBJ2-1; D is unclear. Between the trimmed V and J ends, which lost 6 bases and 3 bases, there was a span of 15 bases. There are 15 residues in the CDR3. CDR1 and CDR2 (germline): MGHDK, SYGVNS. The CDR3 reads CASSPKWAIYNEQFF. Written as DNA, the CDR3 is TGTGCCAGCAGCCCCAAGTGGGCCATCTACAATGAGCAGTTCTTC.

This rearrangement joins TRBV5-4 to TRBJ1-1; D not resolved. Trimming removed 7 bases at V and 1 base at J, with 17 bases between. CDR3 length: 15 residues. Germline assignment: CDR1 SGHNT and CDR2 YYREEE (reference sequence). CDR3 coding DNA: TGTGCCAGCGCCTACCTGCGCGGGGAGAACACTGAAGCTTTCTTT. Its translation: CASAYLRGENTEAFF.

The sample holds one count of this clone. V usage is TRBV5-1 and J usage is TRBJ2-7, with 7 nucleotides matching TRBD1. The V segment lost 0 bases and the J segment 4 bases; nucleotides outside the gene matches: 1. Germline V lookup: CDR1 SGHRS, CDR2 YFSETQ. The CDR3 is made up of 13 amino acids. The CDR3 is CASSLVGQYEQYF. In DNA, the CDR3 is TGCGCCAGCAGCTTGGTGGGACAGTACGAGCAGTACTTC.